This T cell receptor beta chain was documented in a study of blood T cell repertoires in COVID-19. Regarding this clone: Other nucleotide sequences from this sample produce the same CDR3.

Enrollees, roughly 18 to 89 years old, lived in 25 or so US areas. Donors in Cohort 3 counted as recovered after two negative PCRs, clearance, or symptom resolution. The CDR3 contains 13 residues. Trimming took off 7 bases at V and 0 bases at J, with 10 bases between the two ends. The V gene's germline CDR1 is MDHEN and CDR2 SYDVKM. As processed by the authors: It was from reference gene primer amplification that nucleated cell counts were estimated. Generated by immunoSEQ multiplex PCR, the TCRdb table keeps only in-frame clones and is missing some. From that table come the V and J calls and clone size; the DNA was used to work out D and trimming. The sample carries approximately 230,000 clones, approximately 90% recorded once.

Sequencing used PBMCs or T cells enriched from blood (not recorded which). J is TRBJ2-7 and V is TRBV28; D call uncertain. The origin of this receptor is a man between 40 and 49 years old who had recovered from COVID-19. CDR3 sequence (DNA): TGTGCCAGCACCCCATCCCCCTCCTACGAGCAGTACTTC. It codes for CASTPSPSYEQYF.